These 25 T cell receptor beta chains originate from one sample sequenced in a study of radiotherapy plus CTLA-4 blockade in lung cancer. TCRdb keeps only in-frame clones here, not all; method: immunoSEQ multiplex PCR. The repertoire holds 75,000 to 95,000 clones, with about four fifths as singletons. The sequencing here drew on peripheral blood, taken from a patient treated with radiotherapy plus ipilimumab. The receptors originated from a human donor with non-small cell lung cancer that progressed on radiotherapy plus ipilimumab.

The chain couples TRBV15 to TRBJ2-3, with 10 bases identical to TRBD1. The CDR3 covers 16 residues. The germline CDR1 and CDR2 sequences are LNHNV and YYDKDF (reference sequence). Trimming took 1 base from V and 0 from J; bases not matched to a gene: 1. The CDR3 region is CATSRGDRGSTDTQYF. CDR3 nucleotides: TGTGCCACCAGCAGAGGGGACAGGGGAAGCACAGATACGCAGTATTTT. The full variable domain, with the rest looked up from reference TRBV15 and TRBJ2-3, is DAMVIQNPRYQVTQFGKPVTLSCSQTLNHNVMYWYQQKSSQAPKLLFHYYDKDFNNEADTPDNFQSRRPNTSFCFLDIRSPGLGDTAMYLCATSRGDRGSTDTQYFGPGTRLTVL.

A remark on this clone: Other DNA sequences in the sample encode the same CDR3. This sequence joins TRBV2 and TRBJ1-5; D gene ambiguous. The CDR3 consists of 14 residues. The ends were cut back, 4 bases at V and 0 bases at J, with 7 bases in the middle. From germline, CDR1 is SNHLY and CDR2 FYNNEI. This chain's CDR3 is CASSGGSSNQPQHF. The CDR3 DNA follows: TGTGCCAGCAGTGGAGGGAGTAGCAATCAGCCCCAGCATTTT.

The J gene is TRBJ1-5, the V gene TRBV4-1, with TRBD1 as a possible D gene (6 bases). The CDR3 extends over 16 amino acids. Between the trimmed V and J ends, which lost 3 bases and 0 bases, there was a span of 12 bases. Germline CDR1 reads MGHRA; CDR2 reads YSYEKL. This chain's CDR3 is CASSHPPGHSNQPQHF. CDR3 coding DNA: TGCGCCAGCAGCCACCCCCCGGGACATAGCAATCAGCCCCAGCATTTT.

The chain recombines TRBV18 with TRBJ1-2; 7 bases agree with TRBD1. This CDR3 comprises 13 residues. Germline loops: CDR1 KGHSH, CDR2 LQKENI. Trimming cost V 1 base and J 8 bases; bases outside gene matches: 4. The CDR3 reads CASSPQGARGYTF. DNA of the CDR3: TGTGCCAGCTCACCACAGGGGGCGCGCGGCTACACCTTC.

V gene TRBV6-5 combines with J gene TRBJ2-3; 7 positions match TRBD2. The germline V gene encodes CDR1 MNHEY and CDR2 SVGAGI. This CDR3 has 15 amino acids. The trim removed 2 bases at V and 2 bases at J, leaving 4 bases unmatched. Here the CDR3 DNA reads TGTGCCAGCAGTTACCGAGCGGGACCCACAGATACGCAGTATTTT. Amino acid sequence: CASSYRAGPTDTQYF.

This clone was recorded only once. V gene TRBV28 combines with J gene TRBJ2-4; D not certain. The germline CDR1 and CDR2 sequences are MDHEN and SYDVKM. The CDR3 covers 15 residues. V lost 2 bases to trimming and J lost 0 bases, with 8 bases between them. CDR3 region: CASSLPPLAKNIQYF. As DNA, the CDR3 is TGTGCCAGCAGTTTACCCCCTCTAGCCAAAAACATTCAGTACTTC.

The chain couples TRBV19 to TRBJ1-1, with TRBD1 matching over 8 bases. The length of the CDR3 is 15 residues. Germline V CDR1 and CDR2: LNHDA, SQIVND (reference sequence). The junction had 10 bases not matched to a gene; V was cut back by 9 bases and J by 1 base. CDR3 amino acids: CASREPGQGNTEAFF. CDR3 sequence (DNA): TGTGCCAGCAGGGAACCAGGACAGGGGAACACTGAAGCTTTCTTT.

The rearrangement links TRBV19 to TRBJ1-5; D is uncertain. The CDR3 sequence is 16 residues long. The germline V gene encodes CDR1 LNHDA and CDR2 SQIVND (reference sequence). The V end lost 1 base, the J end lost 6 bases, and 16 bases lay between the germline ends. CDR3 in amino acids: CASSIGSSKMGQPQHF. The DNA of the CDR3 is TGTGCCAGTAGTATAGGGAGCAGCAAAATGGGTCAGCCCCAGCATTTT.

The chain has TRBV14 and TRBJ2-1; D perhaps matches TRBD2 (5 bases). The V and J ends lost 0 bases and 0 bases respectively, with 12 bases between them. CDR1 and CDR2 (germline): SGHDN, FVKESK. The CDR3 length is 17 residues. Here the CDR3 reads CASSQDIQRSSYNEQFF. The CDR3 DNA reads TGTGCCAGCAGCCAAGACATCCAGCGGAGCTCCTACAATGAGCAGTTCTTC.

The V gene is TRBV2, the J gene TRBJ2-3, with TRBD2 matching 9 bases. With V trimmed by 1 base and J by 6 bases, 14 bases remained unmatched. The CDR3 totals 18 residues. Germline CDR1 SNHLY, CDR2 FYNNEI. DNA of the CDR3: TGTGCCAGCAGTGAAGGTCGTGTGGCGGGAGGGCCCACGGATACGCAGTATTTT. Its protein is CASSEGRVAGGPTDTQYF.

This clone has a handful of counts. As DNA, the CDR3 is TGTGCCAGCAGCTTAAGGGGACGGTACACTGAAGCTTTCTTT. Translated: CASSLRGRYTEAFF. This chain joins TRBV5-6 and TRBJ1-1; tentatively, D is TRBD1 (5 bases). The CDR3 is made up of 14 amino acids. The germline CDR1 and CDR2 sequences are SGHDT and YYEEEE. Trimming cost V 2 bases and J 3 bases, with 11 bases left between them.

CDR3 loop: CASSLGTSGRRDTQYF. The CDR3 coding sequence is TGTGCCAGCAGCTTGGGGACTAGCGGGAGAAGGGATACGCAGTATTTT. This chain links TRBV7-3 with TRBJ2-3, with 14 nucleotides matching TRBD2. In germline, CDR1 is SGHTA, CDR2 FQGTGA. After removal of 3 bases from V and 6 bases from J, the junction contained 5 bases not matched to a gene. The CDR3 runs 16 residues.

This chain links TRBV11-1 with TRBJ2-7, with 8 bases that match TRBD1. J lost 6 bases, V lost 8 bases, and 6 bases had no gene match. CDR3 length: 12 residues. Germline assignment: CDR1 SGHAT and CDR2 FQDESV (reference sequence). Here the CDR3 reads CASSSTGVEQYF. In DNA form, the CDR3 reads TGTGCCAGCTCCTCGACAGGGGTCGAGCAGTACTTC.

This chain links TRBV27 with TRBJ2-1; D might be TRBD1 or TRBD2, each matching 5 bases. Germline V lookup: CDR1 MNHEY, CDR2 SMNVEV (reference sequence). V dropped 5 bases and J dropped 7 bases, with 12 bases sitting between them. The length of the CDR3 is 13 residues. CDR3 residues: CASSVGTINEQFF. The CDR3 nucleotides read TGTGCCAGCAGTGTCGGGACCATAAATGAGCAGTTCTTC.

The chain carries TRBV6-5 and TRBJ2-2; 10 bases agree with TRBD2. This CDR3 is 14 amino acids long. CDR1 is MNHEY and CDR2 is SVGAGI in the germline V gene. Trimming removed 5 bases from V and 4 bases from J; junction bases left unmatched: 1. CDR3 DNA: TGTGCCAGCAGTCTAGCGGGGGCCACCGGGGAGCTGTTTTTT. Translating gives CASSLAGATGELFF.

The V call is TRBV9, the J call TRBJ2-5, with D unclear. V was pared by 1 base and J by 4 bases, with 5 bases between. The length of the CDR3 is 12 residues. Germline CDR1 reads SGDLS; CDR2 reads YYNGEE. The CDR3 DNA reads TGTGCCAGCAGCGTACTGCGAGAGACCCAGTACTTC. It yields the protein CASSVLRETQYF.

The DNA for the CDR3 is TGTGCCAGCAGTGAAGCAGGGAACTATGGCTACACCTTC. Its protein product is CASSEAGNYGYTF. The rearrangement links TRBV25-1 to TRBJ1-2; D is possibly TRBD1 (5 bases). V lost 2 bases and J lost 2, with 6 bases in between. The CDR3 contains 13 residues. Germline V lookup: CDR1 MGHDK, CDR2 SYGVNS.

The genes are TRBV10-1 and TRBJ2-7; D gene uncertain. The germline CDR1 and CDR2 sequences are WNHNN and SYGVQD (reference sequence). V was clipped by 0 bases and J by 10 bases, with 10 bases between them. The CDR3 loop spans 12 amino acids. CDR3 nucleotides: TGCGCCAGCAGTGAGTCGACCGTCGCCCAGTACTTC. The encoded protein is CASSESTVAQYF.

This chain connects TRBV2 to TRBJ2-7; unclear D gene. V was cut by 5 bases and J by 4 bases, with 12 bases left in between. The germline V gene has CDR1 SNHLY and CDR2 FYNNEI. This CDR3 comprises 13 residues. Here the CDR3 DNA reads TGTGCCAGCAGTCTGAAAATGGAGTACGAGCAGTACGTC. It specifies CASSLKMEYEQYV.

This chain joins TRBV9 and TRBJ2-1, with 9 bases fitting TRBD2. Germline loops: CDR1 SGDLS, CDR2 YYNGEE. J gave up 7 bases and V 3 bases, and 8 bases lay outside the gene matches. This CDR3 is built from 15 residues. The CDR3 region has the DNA TGTGCCAGCAGCGAACTGGGACTAGCAGGTAATGAGCAGTTCTTC. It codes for CASSELGLAGNEQFF.

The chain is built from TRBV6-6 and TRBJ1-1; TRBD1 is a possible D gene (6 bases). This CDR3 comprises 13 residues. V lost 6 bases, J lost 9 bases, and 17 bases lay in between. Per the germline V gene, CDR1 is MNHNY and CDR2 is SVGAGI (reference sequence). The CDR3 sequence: CASRENTGSKAFF. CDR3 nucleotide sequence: TGTGCCAGCAGAGAGAACACAGGGAGTAAAGCTTTCTTT.

The CDR3: CAINTQGRGLVTDTQYF. The CDR3 DNA is TGTGCCATCAACACCCAGGGTCGGGGACTGGTGACAGATACGCAGTATTTT. The chain employs TRBV10-3 and TRBJ2-3; D possibly corresponds to TRBD2 (6 bases). The CDR3 has 17 amino acids. Germline values: CDR1 ENHRY, CDR2 SYGVKD. V lost 7 bases and J lost 3, with 23 bases in between.

This chain's CDR3 is CASSLESVEAFF. DNA for the CDR3: TGTGCCAGCAGCTTAGAATCCGTTGAAGCTTTCTTT. The V and J genes are TRBV7-9 and TRBJ1-1, with no clear D. V dropped 1 base and J dropped 7 bases, with 7 bases sitting between them. CDR1 SEHNR and CDR2 FQNEAQ come from the germline V gene (reference sequence). CDR3 length: 12 amino acids.

CDR3 sequence (DNA): TGTGCCAGCGCACCACCGGGACAGGGGAGCAATCAGCCCCAGCATTTT. Translated: CASAPPGQGSNQPQHF. This sequence joins TRBV28 and TRBJ1-5, with TRBD1 matching 10 bases. The junction had 8 bases not matched to a gene; V was cut back by 8 bases and J by 1 base. The CDR3 is 16 residues long. The germline gives CDR1 MDHEN, CDR2 SYDVKM.

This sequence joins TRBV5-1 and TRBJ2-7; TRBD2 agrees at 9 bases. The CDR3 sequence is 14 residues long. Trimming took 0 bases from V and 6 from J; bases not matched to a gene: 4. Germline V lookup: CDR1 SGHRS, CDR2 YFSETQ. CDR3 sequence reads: CASSLGSGSSEQYV. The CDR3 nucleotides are TGCGCCAGCAGCTTGGGTAGCGGGAGTTCCGAGCAGTACGTC.